Each of the 10 T cell receptor beta chains below was sequenced from the same sample in a study of cytomegalovirus exposure and HLA in healthy donors. Vbeta (60) and Jbeta (13) primers were used in the PCR. Assay: immunoSEQ multiplex PCR; the TCRdb copy retains only in-frame clones and omits some. The data hold around 50,000 clones, with approximately 84% observed a single time. Sequenced sample: PBMCs. The receptors were gathered from a man aged 50 or older in good health and CMV-seronegative.

The chain carries TRBV2 and TRBJ1-1; 7 nucleotides agree with TRBD1. The germline CDR1 and CDR2 sequences are SNHLY and FYNNEI. The CDR3 totals 14 residues. V gave up 5 bases and J gave up 4 bases; unmatched junction bases: 7. The CDR3, as DNA: TGTGCCAGCAGTCAGACAGGGCTAGGCACTGAAGCTTTCTTT. Protein product: CASSQTGLGTEAFF. Supplemented by reference TRBV2 and TRBJ1-1, the full variable domain reads EPEVTQTPSHQVTQMGQEVILRCVPISNHLYFYWYRQILGQKVEFLVSFYNNEISEKSEIFDDQFSVERPDGSNFTLKIRSTKLEDSAMYFCASSQTGLGTEAFFGQGTRLTVV.

This chain uses TRBV11-2 with TRBJ1-1; a possible D gene is TRBD1 (5 bases). V lost 1 base and J lost 5, with 11 bases in between. Germline CDR1 and CDR2: SGHAT and FQNNGV. This CDR3 has 14 amino acids. The CDR3 bases are TGTGCCAGCAGCTTAGGATCAGGGATGACTGAAGCTTTCTTT. The encoded protein is CASSLGSGMTEAFF.

On this clone: At one end the junction does not follow the germline gene, possibly because of a read error. Different DNA sequences within this sample yield the same CDR3. The chain employs TRBV11-2 and TRBJ1-1; D is uncertain. CDR1 SGHAT and CDR2 FQNNGV come from the germline V gene. The CDR3 totals 14 residues. The CDR3: CASSLGPGSSEAFF. The CDR3 coding sequence is TGTGCCAGCAGCTTAGGCCCGGGGTCCTCTGAAGCCTTCTTT.

The chain is built from TRBV7-3 and TRBJ2-1, with 9 nucleotides matching TRBD2. The length of the CDR3 is 16 residues. V trimming: 0 bases; J trimming: 7 bases; junction bases outside the gene matches: 7. Per germline, CDR1 SGHTA and CDR2 FQGTGA. The CDR3, as DNA: TGTGCCAGCAGCTTAACTGGCGGGGGGGCCGCGAATGAGCAGTTCTTC. This gives the protein CASSLTGGGAANEQFF.

V gene TRBV10-3 combines with J gene TRBJ1-1, with TRBD1 identical over 8 bases. Germline values: CDR1 ENHRY, CDR2 SYGVKD. V gave up 3 bases and J gave up 6 bases; unmatched junction bases: 9. The CDR3 totals 15 residues. In DNA form, the CDR3 reads TGTGCCATCAGTGATTCGACAGGGGCGGGGGCTGAAGCTTTCTTT. This gives the protein CAISDSTGAGAEAFF.

The chain uses TRBV5-1 and TRBJ2-1; weak D call: TRBD1 (8 bases). The V end was cut by 4 bases, the J end by 2 bases, with 16 bases between. The CDR3 runs 16 residues. Per germline, CDR1 SGHRS and CDR2 YFSETQ. CDR3 in amino acids: CASSALQGGPYNEQFF. The CDR3, as DNA: TGCGCCAGCAGCGCCCTACAGGGGGGGCCCTACAATGAGCAGTTCTTC.

This clone was observed a handful of times. This chain uses TRBV18 with TRBJ2-1; 11 nucleotides line up with TRBD2. Looked up from germline, CDR1 is KGHSH and CDR2 is LQKENI. This CDR3 spans 14 amino acids. V shed 1 base, J shed 9 bases, and the junction held 2 bases outside the gene matches. CDR3 nucleotides: TGTGCCAGCTCACCACAACTAGCGGGGGTTGAGCAGTTCTTC. Translating gives CASSPQLAGVEQFF.

The chain employs TRBV19 and TRBJ2-2; a possible D gene is TRBD2 (6 bases). The CDR3 covers 17 residues. Trimming cost V 7 bases and J 1 base, with 19 bases left between them. CDR1 is LNHDA, CDR2 SQIVND, per germline (reference sequence). CDR3 DNA: TGTGCCAGTATTGAAAAAAAGGGCGGGATGAACACCGGGGAGCTGTTTTTT. Translated: CASIEKKGGMNTGELFF.

This clone was seen a single time. The chain couples TRBV7-2 to TRBJ1-2; TRBD1 is a possible D gene (5 bases). The CDR3 is 15 amino acids. Germline V gene data show CDR1 as SGHTA and CDR2 as FQGNSA. Trimming took off 3 bases at V and 4 bases at J, with 15 bases between the two ends. The CDR3 region has the DNA TGTGCCAGCAGCTTCCAGGGCAGGGCGGCCTATGGCTACACCTTC. Translating gives CASSFQGRAAYGYTF.

This clone was seen just once. This chain connects TRBV7-8 to TRBJ2-2; D gene unclear. The CDR3 sequence is 15 residues long. The germline CDR1 and CDR2 sequences are SGHVS and FQNEAQ. Trimming removed 5 bases at V and 0 bases at J, with 10 bases between. The CDR3 nucleotides are TGTGCCAGCAGCCCCGCGCGTACGAACACCGGGGAGCTGTTTTTT. Encoded protein: CASSPARTNTGELFF.